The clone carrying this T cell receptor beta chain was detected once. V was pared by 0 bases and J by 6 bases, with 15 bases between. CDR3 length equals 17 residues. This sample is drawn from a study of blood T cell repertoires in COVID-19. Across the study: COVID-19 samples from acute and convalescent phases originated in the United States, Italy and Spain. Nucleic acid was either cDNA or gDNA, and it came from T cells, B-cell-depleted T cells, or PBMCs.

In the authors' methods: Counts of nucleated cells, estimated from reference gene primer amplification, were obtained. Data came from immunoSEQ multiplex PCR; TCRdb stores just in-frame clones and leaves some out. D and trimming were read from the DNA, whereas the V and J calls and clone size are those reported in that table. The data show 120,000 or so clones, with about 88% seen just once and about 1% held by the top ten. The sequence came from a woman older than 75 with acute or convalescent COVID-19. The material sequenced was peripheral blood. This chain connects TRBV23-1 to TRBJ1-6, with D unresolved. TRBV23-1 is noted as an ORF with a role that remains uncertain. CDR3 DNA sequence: TGCGCCAGCAGTCAATCGGCTGGGCGGAGGTTTAATTCACCCCTCCACTTT. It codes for CASSQSAGRRFNSPLHF.